The rows below give T cell receptor beta chains drawn from one sample of a study of cytomegalovirus exposure and HLA in healthy donors. TCRdb keeps only in-frame clones here, not all; method: immunoSEQ multiplex PCR. This sample carries roughly 200,000 clones, approximately 85% of them seen once, and the ten largest clones take 2.3%. Material for sequencing was PBMCs. These receptors originate from a woman aged 45-59 years in good health and CMV-seronegative. CDR3s include the opening cysteine and the closing phenylalanine or tryptophan. A D gene is named only where the DNA matches it firmly. Expanded clones get a size class; other rows say once, few or many, or leave the size out.

cdr3_nt,cdr3_aa,d_call,v_call,clone_size,j_call
TGTGCCAGCAGTTGGGACAGGGGGTACGAGCAGTACTTC,CASSWDRGYEQYF,TRBD1,TRBV27,NA,TRBJ2-7
TGTGCCAGCAGCGTAGGAGGGACCGGACAGCAACTGAGAGAGCAGTACTTC,CASSVGGTGQQLREQYF,NA,TRBV9,NA,TRBJ2-7
TGTGCCAGCAGCCGACAGGGGGCTTATGGCTACACCTTC,CASSRQGAYGYTF,TRBD1,TRBV7-2,once,TRBJ1-2
TGTGCCAGCGAAGACGGGGTGGCCAGTCTATCGTCCTACAATGAGCAGTTCTTC,CASEDGVASLSSYNEQFF,NA,TRBV21-1,once,TRBJ2-1
TGTGCCAGCAGCTTAATAGCGGTTGGTAAGGAGCAGTACTTC,CASSLIAVGKEQYF,NA,TRBV11-2,NA,TRBJ2-7
TGTGCCAGCAGTGTACAGGAACTACTTCCTTACGAGCAGTACTTC,CASSVQELLPYEQYF,NA,TRBV6-1,NA,TRBJ2-7
TGTGCCACCTACGGACAGGCTAACGGTGATACGCAGTATTTT,CATYGQANGDTQYF,TRBD1,TRBV19,NA,TRBJ2-3
TGTGCCAGCAGTTTAAAGGGACAGGGCCGTTACGAGCAGTACTTC,CASSLKGQGRYEQYF,TRBD1,TRBV27,NA,TRBJ2-7
TGCGCCAGCAGCTACGGGGCAGGGGGTTTGAACACTGAAGCTTTCTTT,CASSYGAGGLNTEAFF,TRBD1,TRBV5-1,NA,TRBJ1-1
TGTGCCAGCAGTCCGACGACAGGGGGCTACGAGCAGTACTTC,CASSPTTGGYEQYF,TRBD1,TRBV27,NA,TRBJ2-7
TGCAGCGTTTCGTCGAGCGGCCCTTACGAGCAGTACTTC,CSVSSSGPYEQYF,NA,TRBV29-1,NA,TRBJ2-7
TGCAGCGTCAGGACTAGTCGGGGGACCCAGTACTTC,CSVRTSRGTQYF,TRBD2,TRBV29-1,NA,TRBJ2-5
TGTACCGGGGGGGGCACAGGCAATCAGCCCCAGCATTTT,CTGGGTGNQPQHF,NA,TRBV18,NA,TRBJ1-5
TGTGCCAGCAGTGCCGCCCTTGGAGGCTCACCCCTCCACTTT,CASSAALGGSPLHF,NA,TRBV2,NA,TRBJ1-6
TGTGCCAGTAGACGCGGGGGACAGGGGGGTTACGAGCAGTACTTC,CASRRGGQGGYEQYF,TRBD1,TRBV19,NA,TRBJ2-7